A selection of T cell receptor beta chains follows, all from one sample in a study of blood T cells in healthy people across ages. TCRdb re-called the 5' RACE reads through MiXCR, storing one row per CDR3 protein. Of roughly 1.5 million distinct CDR3 sequences listed, 40% to 45% are singletons. Sequencing was done on a sample of blood. These receptors all stem from a woman under 30 in good health. The CDR3 runs from the conserved cysteine through the conserved F or W. Each record gives: J gene, V gene, CDR3 protein.

j_call: TRBJ2-7; v_call: TRBV4-3; cdr3_aa: CASSHSGTSSYEQYF
j_call: TRBJ1-5; v_call: TRBV29-1; cdr3_aa: CSVEVGTGGNQPQHF
j_call: -; v_call: TRBV7-9; cdr3_aa: CASSLTGFSQETQYF
j_call: TRBJ2-7; v_call: TRBV4-1; cdr3_aa: CASSQASGQGYYEQYF
j_call: TRBJ2-5; v_call: TRBV7-2; cdr3_aa: CASSLPGLAAQYF
j_call: TRBJ2-3; v_call: TRBV29-1; cdr3_aa: CSVEDPTGRSDTQYF
j_call: TRBJ1-2; v_call: TRBV27; cdr3_aa: CASSLGSPSGHGYTF
j_call: TRBJ1-5; v_call: TRBV28; cdr3_aa: CASSSVGQGDQPQHF
j_call: TRBJ2-1; v_call: TRBV11-2; cdr3_aa: CASSLDSLVNEQFF
j_call: TRBJ2-1; v_call: TRBV4-1; cdr3_aa: CASSPSQRGANEQFF
j_call: TRBJ2-1; v_call: TRBV6-2/TRBV6-3; cdr3_aa: CASSYSRYIRGLDRYNEQFF
j_call: TRBJ2-1; v_call: TRBV6-1; cdr3_aa: CASSRNAQGWGYNEQFF
j_call: TRBJ2-7; v_call: TRBV20-1; cdr3_aa: CSAGKVTDPSYEQYF
j_call: TRBJ2-5; v_call: TRBV7-9; cdr3_aa: CASSFQRLREETQYF
j_call: TRBJ1-2; v_call: TRBV30; cdr3_aa: CAWSVELGYGYTF
j_call: TRBJ2-7; v_call: TRBV5-1; cdr3_aa: CASRVAFADYEQYF
j_call: -; v_call: TRBV5-1; cdr3_aa: CASSLEAPSSYNEQYF
j_call: TRBJ1-4; v_call: TRBV7-2; cdr3_aa: CASSFGFGSPGEKLFF
j_call: TRBJ2-7; v_call: TRBV6-5; cdr3_aa: CASSYAGQGVLYEQYF
j_call: TRBJ2-3; v_call: TRBV9; cdr3_aa: CASSLRGSGAQSTDTQYF
j_call: TRBJ2-7; v_call: TRBV20-1; cdr3_aa: CSAQGHSYEQYF
j_call: TRBJ2-3; v_call: TRBV20-1; cdr3_aa: CSARDQNRQGARDTQYF
j_call: TRBJ2-3; v_call: TRBV5-1; cdr3_aa: CASSLETSGTDTQYF
j_call: TRBJ2-7; v_call: TRBV6-5; cdr3_aa: CASSWSSATLPYEQYF
j_call: TRBJ1-3; v_call: TRBV6-6; cdr3_aa: CASRSGTGSGNTIYF
j_call: TRBJ1-2; v_call: TRBV7-9; cdr3_aa: CASSALRVTNYGYTF
j_call: TRBJ2-3; v_call: TRBV5-1; cdr3_aa: CSSPGTEGDTQYF
j_call: TRBJ1-2; v_call: TRBV7-2; cdr3_aa: CASSLGGWSSNYGYTF
j_call: TRBJ2-5; v_call: TRBV5-1; cdr3_aa: CASSLAGGTYKETQYF
j_call: TRBJ1-1; v_call: TRBV27; cdr3_aa: CASGLPGGTEAFF
j_call: TRBJ2-1; v_call: TRBV6-5; cdr3_aa: CASSSISGSSYNEQFF
j_call: TRBJ1-1; v_call: TRBV20-1; cdr3_aa: CSGGREIGEAFF
j_call: TRBJ2-7; v_call: TRBV28; cdr3_aa: CASKERWTPGQGAYNEQYF
j_call: TRBJ2-1; v_call: TRBV11-2; cdr3_aa: CASSLESRGYNEQFF
j_call: TRBJ1-4; v_call: TRBV6-6; cdr3_aa: CASSYRTGENEKLFF
j_call: TRBJ1-2; v_call: TRBV12-3/TRBV12-4; cdr3_aa: CASSLSSSYTF
j_call: TRBJ2-1; v_call: TRBV4-3; cdr3_aa: CASSKDYILNEQFF
j_call: TRBJ1-3; v_call: TRBV12-3/TRBV12-4; cdr3_aa: CASSLLGTGNTIYF
j_call: TRBJ1-1; v_call: TRBV11-2; cdr3_aa: CASSPAGLGDTEAFF
j_call: TRBJ2-1; v_call: TRBV5-1; cdr3_aa: CASSLAGAIYNEQFF
j_call: TRBJ1-1; v_call: TRBV20-1; cdr3_aa: CSARALGQGIPEAFF
j_call: TRBJ2-3; v_call: TRBV7-9; cdr3_aa: CASSSTSGRPDTQYF
j_call: TRBJ2-3; v_call: TRBV20-1; cdr3_aa: CSASRGPDTQYF
j_call: TRBJ1-2; v_call: TRBV4-2; cdr3_aa: CASSQSAGEDYGYTF
j_call: TRBJ1-2; v_call: TRBV3-1; cdr3_aa: CASSVDGSYGYTF
j_call: TRBJ2-3; v_call: TRBV2; cdr3_aa: CASSRQGGGTDTQYF
j_call: TRBJ1-2; v_call: TRBV11-2; cdr3_aa: CASSLGAGGIFSGYTF
j_call: TRBJ2-6; v_call: TRBV28; cdr3_aa: CASGGDGADVLTF